Given below is one T cell receptor beta chain in context. What it binds is unknown. Between the trimmed V and J ends, which lost 1 base and 7 bases, there was a span of 11 bases. The CDR3 totals 13 residues. Germline V gene lookup returns CDR1 SGHTA and CDR2 FQGNSA. Here immunoSEQ multiplex PCR was the method, and the copy in TCRdb shows in-frame clones only, minus some. There are approximately 1,600 clones in the sample; about 86% occur only once, and 15% to 25% lies in the top ten. The sample belongs to a study of brain metastases from non-small cell lung cancer. Study observations and caveats: T-cell infiltration was lower in brain metastases than primaries (P < 0.001).

The sample comprised primary lung tumor tissue. The sequence came from a donor aged 40 or over with non-small cell lung cancer. The chain has TRBV7-2 and TRBJ2-7; weak D call: TRBD1 (6 bases). The CDR3: CASSLDRAGEQYF. As DNA, the CDR3 is TGTGCCAGCAGCTTAGACAGGGCAGGTGAGCAGTACTTC.